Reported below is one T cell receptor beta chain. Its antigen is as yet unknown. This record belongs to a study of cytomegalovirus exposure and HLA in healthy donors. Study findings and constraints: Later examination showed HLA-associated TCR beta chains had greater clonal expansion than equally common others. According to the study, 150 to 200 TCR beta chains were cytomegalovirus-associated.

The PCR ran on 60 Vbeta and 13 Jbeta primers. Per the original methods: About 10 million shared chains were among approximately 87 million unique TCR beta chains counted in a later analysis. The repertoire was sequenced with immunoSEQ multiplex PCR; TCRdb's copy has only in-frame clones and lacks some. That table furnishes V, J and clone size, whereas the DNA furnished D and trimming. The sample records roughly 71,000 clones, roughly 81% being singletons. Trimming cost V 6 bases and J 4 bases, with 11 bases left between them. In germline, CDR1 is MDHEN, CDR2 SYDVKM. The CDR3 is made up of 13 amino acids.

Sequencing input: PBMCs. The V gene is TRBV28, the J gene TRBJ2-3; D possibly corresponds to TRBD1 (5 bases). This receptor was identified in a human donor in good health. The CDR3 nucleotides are TGTGCCAGCAGGGGGCAGAATTCAGATACGCAGTATTTT. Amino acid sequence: CASRGQNSDTQYF. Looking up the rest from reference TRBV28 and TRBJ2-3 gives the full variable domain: DVKVTQSSRYLVKRTGEKVFLECVQDMDHENMFWYRQDPGLGLRLIYFSYDVKMKEKGDIPEGYSVSREKKERFSLILESASTNQTSMYLCASRGQNSDTQYFGPGTRLTVL.